This T cell receptor (beta chain) was identified in a study of CD8+ T cells in alopecia areata. Documented treatment: oral pan-JAK inhibitor, 5-10 mg twice daily. Sequencing used cDNA as its template, made by extracting RNA and reverse transcribing it. Using immunoSEQ multiplex PCR, the repertoire was profiled, and TCRdb retains in-frame clones only, with some absent. Of some 120,000 clones in the sample, approximately 60% were seen once. Trimming took off 1 base at V and 4 bases at J, with 3 bases between the two ends. The CDR3 is 12 amino acids. Looked up from germline, CDR1 is LGHNA and CDR2 is YSLEER.

The gene calls are TRBV4-3 and TRBJ2-3; D is unresolved. The TCR comes from a human donor with alopecia areata. The sequences come from CD4+ T cells sorted from blood, collected at week 4, from a patient treated with tofacitinib. CDR3 DNA sequence: TGCGCCAGCAGCCAAGGGGCAGATACGCAGTATTTT. Protein: CASSQGADTQYF.